Below are 32 T cell receptor beta chains sequenced from a single sample in a study of T cell responses to AZD1222 COVID-19 vaccine. Repertoires were generated with immunoSEQ multiplex PCR, while TCRdb's copy carries only in-frame clones and drops some. Found here are approximately 200,000 clones, 70% to 90% of them singletons; the top ten hold 7.7%. The source material was peripheral blood, sampled on day 0 of AZD1222 vaccination. The receptors here all came from an adult in good health.

J is TRBJ2-7 and V is TRBV7-2; D possibly corresponds to TRBD2 (5 bases). Germline CDR1 SGHTA, CDR2 FQGNSA. V lost 3 bases to trimming and J lost 3 bases, with 12 bases between them. This CDR3 has 14 residues. The CDR3 here is CASSFRREGYEQYF. CDR3 bases: TGTGCCAGCAGCTTCCGACGGGAAGGCTACGAGCAGTACTTC. Variable domain in full (rest from reference TRBV7-2 and TRBJ2-7): GAGVSQSPSNKVTEKGKDVELRCDPISGHTALYWYRQSLGQGLEFLIYFQGNSAPDKSGLPSDRFSAERTGGSVSTLTIQRTQQEDSAVYLCASSFRREGYEQYFGPGTRLTVT.

The chain has TRBV5-1 and TRBJ2-5, with 8 bases lining up with TRBD1. Germline values: CDR1 SGHRS, CDR2 YFSETQ. The CDR3 is 14 residues long. V was pared by 4 bases and J by 4 bases, with 6 bases of the junction left unmatched. This CDR3 is CASSPGDRSETQYF. The CDR3 DNA sequence: TGCGCCAGCAGCCCCGGGGACAGGTCAGAGACCCAGTACTTC.

The chain links TRBV7-9 to TRBJ1-3; possibly TRBD1 for D (6 bases). Looked up from germline, CDR1 is SEHNR and CDR2 is FQNEAQ (reference sequence). The V and J ends lost 2 bases and 4 bases respectively, with 24 bases between them. The CDR3 runs 19 residues. The CDR3 here is CASSLSGESGGVKGNTIYF. CDR3 nucleotides: TGTGCCAGCAGCTTATCCGGGGAGTCCGGGGGCGTCAAGGGAAACACCATATATTTT. Full variable domain (remainder filled in from reference TRBV7-9 and TRBJ1-3): DTGVSQNPRHKITKRGQNVTFRCDPISEHNRLYWYRQTLGQGPEFLTYFQNEAQLEKSRLLSDRFSAERPKGSFSTLEIQRTEQGDSAMYLCASSLSGESGGVKGNTIYFGEGSWLTVV.

This chain connects TRBV27 to TRBJ1-5; D gene unclear. The CDR3 runs 13 residues. V dropped 9 bases and J dropped 8 bases, with 17 bases sitting between them. Germline V lookup: CDR1 MNHEY, CDR2 SMNVEV (reference sequence). The DNA for the CDR3 is TGTGCCAGTTCTGACACCGGGTCGGAGCCCCAGCATTTT. Translation gives CASSDTGSEPQHF.

V is TRBV9 and J is TRBJ2-7; D is perhaps TRBD2 (5 bases). This CDR3 has 13 residues. CDR1 SGDLS and CDR2 YYNGEE come from the germline V gene. Trimming stripped 0 bases from V and 4 bases from J, with 8 bases between. CDR3 in DNA: TGTGCCAGCAGCGTAGACGGGGAGTACGAGCAGTACTTC. Amino acids: CASSVDGEYEQYF.

This sequence joins TRBV7-9 and TRBJ2-1, with D possibly TRBD2 on 7 matching bases. CDR1 and CDR2 (germline): SEHNR, FQNEAQ (reference sequence). This CDR3 region has 16 residues. Trimming took 5 bases from V and 8 from J, leaving 22 bases between them. The CDR3 sequence is CASSPTDGGPTDEQFF. For the CDR3, the DNA is TGTGCCAGCAGCCCGACTGACGGGGGGCCCACCGATGAGCAGTTCTTC.

The chain couples TRBV4-1 to TRBJ1-2, with D maybe TRBD1 (5 bases). The CDR3 is 13 residues long. Germline V gene sequence: CDR1 MGHRA, CDR2 YSYEKL. Trimming stripped 4 bases from V and 6 bases from J, with 12 bases between. CDR3 amino acids: CASSPREGHGYTF. Written as DNA, the CDR3 is TGCGCCAGCAGCCCCAGGGAGGGGCATGGCTACACCTTC.

The gene calls are TRBV3-1 (or the pseudogene TRBV3-2) and TRBJ2-1, with TRBD2 matching 12 bases. Germline trimming cut 3 bases from V and 2 bases from J; bases unmatched to any gene: 2. The germline gives CDR1 LGHDT, CDR2 YNNKEL (reference sequence). The CDR3 sequence is 16 residues long. The CDR3 coding sequence is TGTGCCAGCAGCCACCCTAGCGGGGGGGCCTACAATGAGCAGTTCTTC. Amino acid sequence: CASSHPSGGAYNEQFF.

The chain carries TRBV4-3 and TRBJ1-4; D is perhaps TRBD1 (5 bases). The V gene's germline CDR1 is LGHNA and CDR2 YSLEER. CDR3 length equals 15 residues. V was cut by 0 bases and J by 3 bases, with 8 bases left in between. The chain's CDR3 is CASSQDLGANEKLFF. The CDR3, as DNA: TGCGCCAGCAGCCAAGATCTAGGGGCTAATGAAAAACTGTTTTTT.

The chain is built from TRBV21-1 and TRBJ1-5; the tabulated D call, TRBD1, remains unverified against the DNA. TRBV21-1 is a listed pseudogene. The CDR3 length is 15 residues. CDR3 DNA: TGTGCCAGCAAGGGTGGGACAGGCATATTTCGTCACCAGCATTTT. Translation: CASKGGTGIFRHQHF.

This clone was observed once. The rearrangement links TRBV4-1 to TRBJ1-1; possible D gene TRBD1, 5 bases. The germline V gene has CDR1 MGHRA and CDR2 YSYEKL. V lost 6 bases to trimming and J lost 2 bases, with 16 bases between them. The length of the CDR3 is 15 residues. The CDR3 DNA is TGCGCCAGCAGACCACTTAGGGGCTCCAACACTGAAGCTTTCTTT. Its protein is CASRPLRGSNTEAFF.

The chain combines TRBV14 with TRBJ1-1; D is unclear. Trimming took off 4 bases at V and 0 bases at J, with 6 bases between the two ends. This CDR3 contains 13 residues. CDR1 and CDR2 (germline): SGHDN, FVKESK. This CDR3 is CASSPQLNTEAFF. The CDR3 nucleotides read TGTGCCAGCAGCCCCCAGTTGAACACTGAAGCTTTCTTT.

The V gene is TRBV19, the J gene TRBJ1-2; 7 bases fit TRBD1. Trimming took 4 bases from V and 7 from J; bases not matched to a gene: 24. CDR1 and CDR2 from the germline V gene are LNHDA and SQIVND (reference sequence). This CDR3 has 19 residues. The CDR3 loop reads CASSKGRDRPGGGHFGYTF. The CDR3 DNA reads TGTGCCAGTAGTAAAGGTCGGGACAGACCGGGAGGTGGACATTTTGGCTACACCTTC.

A single count supports this clone. The chain joins TRBV7-3 to TRBJ1-3; 8 bases align to TRBD1. The germline CDR1 and CDR2 sequences are SGHTA and FQGTGA. The CDR3 runs 16 residues. V lost 11 bases, J lost 0 bases, and 12 bases stayed unmatched. CDR3: CACETGVDSSGNTIYF. The CDR3 DNA sequence: TGTGCCTGTGAGACAGGGGTTGACAGCTCTGGAAACACCATATATTTT.

This chain connects TRBV7-7 to TRBJ1-3, with D unresolved. CDR3 length equals 13 residues. V was cut by 4 bases and J by 7 bases, with 11 bases left in between. CDR1 SSHAT and CDR2 FNYEAQ come from the germline V gene (reference sequence). In DNA form, the CDR3 reads TGTGCCAGCAGCTCCTCACTAGGGAACACCATATATTTT. It translates to CASSSSLGNTIYF.

The CDR3 protein is CASSQDPQGAGDGYTF. The CDR3 DNA reads TGCGCCAGCAGCCAAGATCCCCAGGGGGCCGGGGATGGCTACACCTTC. The rearrangement uses TRBV4-1 and TRBJ1-2; 8 nucleotides match TRBD1. The germline V gene has CDR1 MGHRA and CDR2 YSYEKL. V trimming: 0 bases; J trimming: 6 bases; junction bases outside the gene matches: 9. This CDR3 is 16 amino acids long.

This clone was counted only a few times. V and J are TRBV2 and TRBJ2-2; D gene uncertain. V was pared by 6 bases and J by 8 bases, with 7 bases between. Per the germline V gene, CDR1 is SNHLY and CDR2 is FYNNEI. The CDR3 consists of 11 residues. The DNA for the CDR3 is TGTGCCAGCAGGACTTCGGGGGAGCTGTTTTTT. Protein: CASRTSGELFF. Full variable domain (outside the CDR3, taken from reference TRBV2 and TRBJ2-2): EPEVTQTPSHQVTQMGQEVILRCVPISNHLYFYWYRQILGQKVEFLVSFYNNEISEKSEIFDDQFSVERPDGSNFTLKIRSTKLEDSAMYFCASRTSGELFFGEGSRLTVL.

Note on this clone: One end of the junction does not line up with germline, which may come from a read error. J is TRBJ1-1 and V is TRBV7-9; no definite D call. The CDR3 loop spans 12 amino acids. CDR1 and CDR2 from the germline V gene are SEHNR and FQNEAQ (reference sequence). The CDR3 DNA reads TGTGCCGGCAGAACCGGTATTGCTGAAGCTTTCTTT. It encodes CAGRTGIAEAFF.

The chain employs TRBV3-1 (or the pseudogene TRBV3-2) and TRBJ2-1; possibly TRBD2 for D (6 bases). Germline-derived CDR1 and CDR2 are LGHDT and YNNKEL (reference sequence). V was cut by 2 bases and J by 10 bases, with 18 bases left in between. CDR3 size: 15 residues. CDR3 sequence: CASSQFHQIGGEQFF. The CDR3 DNA reads as TGTGCCAGCAGCCAATTCCACCAAATCGGGGGAGAGCAGTTCTTC.

The CDR3 nucleotides are TGTGCCAGCAGTTACGGACAGGGAAGGCGAGGCTACACCTTC. Its translation is CASSYGQGRRGYTF. The chain uses TRBV6-6 and TRBJ1-2, with 8 bases identical to TRBD1. Germline CDR1 is MNHNY and CDR2 is SVGAGI (reference sequence). The CDR3 runs 14 residues. The V gene end was trimmed by 2 bases and the J gene end by 8 bases; junction bases not matched to a gene: 7.

This clone was detected a few times. This sequence joins TRBV7-9 and TRBJ1-3, with 8 bases lining up with TRBD1. Germline CDR1 and CDR2: SEHNR and FQNEAQ (reference sequence). The CDR3 is 16 amino acids. The trim removed 2 bases at V and 2 bases at J, leaving 5 bases unmatched. The CDR3 spells CASSLWTGITGNTIYF. CDR3 nucleotides: TGTGCCAGCAGCTTATGGACAGGGATAACTGGAAACACCATATATTTT.

Written as DNA, the CDR3 is TGTGCCAGCAGTTACTCACAGGGGGCGGGAAACATTCAGTACTTC. It specifies CASSYSQGAGNIQYF. The chain is built from TRBV6-5 and TRBJ2-4; 9 bases agree with TRBD1. The CDR3 totals 15 residues. V shed 0 bases and J 6 bases; nucleotides not matched to a gene: 3. Germline values: CDR1 MNHEY, CDR2 SVGAGI.

The chain carries TRBV12-3 or TRBV12-4 and TRBJ2-6; D is undetermined. The germline V and J ends were trimmed by 6 bases and 1 base, with 4 bases remaining between them. The CDR3 totals 13 residues. The CDR3 region is CASRGSGANVLTF. CDR3 in DNA: TGTGCCAGCAGGGGATCTGGGGCCAACGTCCTGACTTTC.

The chain recombines TRBV5-4 with TRBJ2-2; perhaps TRBD2 as D (5 bases). With 9 bases removed from V and 3 bases from J, the gap between germline ends came to 12 bases. The CDR3 loop spans 13 amino acids. Germline CDR1 is SGHNT and CDR2 is YYREEE (reference sequence). CDR3 DNA: TGTGCCAACGAAGCCGGGGACACCGGGGAGCTGTTTTTT. It codes for CANEAGDTGELFF.

The chain joins TRBV30 to TRBJ1-5; a weak D match, TRBD1 (6 bases). Per germline, CDR1 GTSNPN and CDR2 SVGIG (reference sequence). The V end lost 5 bases, the J end lost 6 bases, and 14 bases lay between the germline ends. There are 13 residues in the CDR3. The CDR3 region is CAWGTGSSQPQHF. The DNA for the CDR3 is TGTGCCTGGGGTACAGGGTCAAGTCAGCCCCAGCATTTT. The whole variable domain, filled in from reference TRBV30 and TRBJ1-5, reads SQTIHQWPATLVQPVGSPLSLECTVEGTSNPNLYWYRQAAGRGLQLLFYSVGIGQISSEVPQNLSASRPQDRQFILSSKKLLLSDSGFYLCAWGTGSSQPQHFGDGTRLSIL.

V is TRBV28 and J is TRBJ2-7; 16 nucleotides agree with TRBD2. Germline values: CDR1 MDHEN, CDR2 SYDVKM. The CDR3 length is 16 residues. V lost 3 bases and J lost 2; bases outside the gene matches: 1. CDR3 region: CASSLGLAGGTYEQYF. The CDR3 DNA sequence: TGTGCCAGCAGTTTGGGACTAGCGGGGGGGACCTACGAGCAGTACTTC.

The gene calls are TRBV5-4 and TRBJ2-7, with TRBD2 as a possible D gene (7 bases). The germline CDR1 and CDR2 sequences are SGHNT and YYREEE (reference sequence). The CDR3 loop spans 14 amino acids. Trimming removed 4 bases at V and 3 bases at J, with 14 bases between. The CDR3 loop reads CASSGRGGGYEQYF. The CDR3 region has the DNA TGTGCCAGCAGCGGACGAGGGGGGGGCTACGAGCAGTACTTC. The variable domain in full, with the rest retrieved from reference TRBV5-4 and TRBJ2-7, is ETGVTQSPTHLIKTRGQQVTLRCSSQSGHNTVSWYQQALGQGPQFIFQYYREEENGRGNFPPRFSGLQFPNYSSELNVNALELDDSALYLCASSGRGGGYEQYFGPGTRLTVT.

This chain links TRBV5-1 with TRBJ2-7; the D is unclear. This CDR3 has 11 amino acids. Germline loops: CDR1 SGHRS, CDR2 YFSETQ. Between the trimmed V and J ends, which lost 0 bases and 6 bases, there was a span of 4 bases. The CDR3 DNA follows: TGCGCCAGCAGCTTGGAAACCGAGCAGTACTTC. It encodes CASSLETEQYF.

The V and J genes are TRBV19 and TRBJ1-5; 8 nucleotides align to TRBD1. CDR3 length equals 15 residues. The germline V gene has CDR1 LNHDA and CDR2 SQIVND (reference sequence). The ends lost 6 bases at V and 3 bases at J; junction bases unmatched: 7. CDR3 protein: CASSSGQAFNQPQHF. CDR3 DNA sequence: TGTGCCAGTAGCTCGGGACAGGCGTTCAATCAGCCCCAGCATTTT.

The CDR3 sequence: CASSQDRGGRVEQYF. CDR3 nucleotides: TGTGCCAGCAGCCAAGATCGGGGGGGCCGGGTCGAGCAGTACTTC. This rearrangement joins TRBV4-2 to TRBJ2-7, with 8 nucleotides matching TRBD2. The CDR3 totals 15 residues. Germline CDR1 and CDR2: LGHNA and YNFKEQ. V lost 0 bases, J lost 6 bases, and 7 bases stayed unmatched.

This chain links TRBV7-9 with TRBJ2-2, with D perhaps matching TRBD1 or TRBD2 (5 bases each). The V gene lost 8 bases and the J gene lost 2 bases, with 15 bases spanning the gap. The CDR3 consists of 15 residues. Germline lookup yields CDR1 SEHNR and CDR2 FQNEAQ (reference sequence). The CDR3 reads CASLPVGDNTGELFF. CDR3 bases: TGTGCCAGCCTGCCGGTGGGGGACAACACCGGGGAGCTGTTTTTT. Together with reference TRBV7-9 and TRBJ2-2, the CDR3 gives the full variable domain: DTGVSQNPRHKITKRGQNVTFRCDPISEHNRLYWYRQTLGQGPEFLTYFQNEAQLEKSRLLSDRFSAERPKGSFSTLEIQRTEQGDSAMYLCASLPVGDNTGELFFGEGSRLTVL.

This clone was observed a single time. The V and J genes are TRBV27 and TRBJ1-5; 7 bases line up with TRBD1. CDR1 MNHEY and CDR2 SMNVEV come from the germline V gene (reference sequence). The CDR3 spans 15 residues. The ends lost 7 bases at V and 2 bases at J; junction bases unmatched: 8. CDR3 nucleotide sequence: TGTGCCAGCAAAACAGGGGCTACAGGCAATCAGCCCCAGCATTTT. It encodes CASKTGATGNQPQHF.